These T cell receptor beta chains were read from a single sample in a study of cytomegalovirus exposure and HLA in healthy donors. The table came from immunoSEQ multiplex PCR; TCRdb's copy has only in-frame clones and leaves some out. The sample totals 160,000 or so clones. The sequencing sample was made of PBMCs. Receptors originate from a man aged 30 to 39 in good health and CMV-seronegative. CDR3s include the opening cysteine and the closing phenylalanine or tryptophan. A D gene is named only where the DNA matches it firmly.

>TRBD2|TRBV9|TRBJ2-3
CASSVFAGGEDTQYF
TGTGCCAGCAGCGTTTTTGCGGGAGGGGAGGATACGCAGTATTTT
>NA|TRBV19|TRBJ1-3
CASSIPGPGNTIYF
TGTGCCAGTAGTATACCAGGGCCTGGAAACACCATATATTTT
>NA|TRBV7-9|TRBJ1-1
CASSYLYKQGLNTEAFF
TGTGCCAGCAGCTACCTTTATAAGCAGGGTCTGAACACTGAAGCTTTCTTT
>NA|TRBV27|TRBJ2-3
CASSMGLRTDTQYF
TGTGCCAGCAGTATGGGACTCAGAACAGATACGCAGTATTTT
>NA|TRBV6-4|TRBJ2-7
CASSDLDRDYSYEQYF
TGTGCCAGCAGTGACTTGGACAGGGACTATTCCTACGAGCAGTACTTC
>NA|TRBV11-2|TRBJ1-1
CASSLTGINTEAFF
TGTGCCAGCAGCTTGACGGGAATAAACACTGAAGCTTTCTTT
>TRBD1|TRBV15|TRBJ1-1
CAIGDRANTEAFF
TGTGCCATCGGAGACAGGGCGAACACTGAAGCTTTCTTT
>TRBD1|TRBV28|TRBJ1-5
CASRSRQGAWDNQPQHF
TGTGCCAGCAGAAGTCGACAGGGGGCTTGGGACAATCAGCCCCAGCATTTT
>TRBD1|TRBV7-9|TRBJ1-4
CASSQRQGISYEKLFF
TGTGCCAGCAGCCAGCGACAGGGGATCTCCTATGAAAAACTGTTTTTT
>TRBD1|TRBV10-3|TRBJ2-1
CAISGQGSYNEQFF
TGTGCCATCAGTGGACAGGGATCCTACAATGAGCAGTTCTTC
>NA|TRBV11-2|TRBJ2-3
CASSSSVSGTQYF
TGTGCCAGCAGCTCCTCGGTTTCGGGTACGCAGTATTTT
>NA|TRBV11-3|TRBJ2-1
CASSPRENNEQFF
TGTGCCAGCAGCCCACGGGAGAACAATGAGCAGTTCTTC
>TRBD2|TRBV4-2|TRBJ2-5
CASSPGGPSQETQYF
TGTGCCAGCAGCCCGGGAGGGCCTAGTCAGGAGACCCAGTACTTC
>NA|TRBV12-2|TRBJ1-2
CASRNSPEQDTNF
TGTGCAAGTCGCAATTCCCCGGAGCAGGACACTAACTTC
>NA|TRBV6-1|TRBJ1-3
CASSEWRGSGNTIYF
TGTGCCAGCAGTGAATGGCGCGGATCTGGAAACACCATATATTTT
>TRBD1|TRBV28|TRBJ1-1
CASSSLPPGQGLLTFF
TGTGCCAGCAGTTCCCTCCCTCCGGGACAGGGTCTCCTAACTTTCTTT
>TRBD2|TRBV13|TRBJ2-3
CASSFTREPSDTQYF
TGTGCCAGCAGCTTTACGCGGGAGCCTTCAGATACGCAGTATTTT
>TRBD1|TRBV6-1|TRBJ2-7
CASSGGTGNPTYEQYF
TGTGCCAGTAGTGGGGGGACAGGGAATCCTACCTACGAGCAGTACTTC
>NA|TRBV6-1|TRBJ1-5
CASSDYGRGGNQPQHF
TGTGCCAGCAGTGATTACGGTCGGGGGGGCAATCAGCCCCAGCATTTT
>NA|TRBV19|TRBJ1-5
CASSLGQQPNQPQHF
TGTGCCAGTAGTCTAGGACAGCAACCCAATCAGCCCCAGCATTTT
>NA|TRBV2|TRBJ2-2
CASSEFGGTNTGELFF
TGTGCCAGCAGTGAATTTGGCGGGACTAACACCGGGGAGCTGTTTTTT
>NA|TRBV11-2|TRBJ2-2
CASNKQGTGELFF
TGTGCCAGCAACAAACAGGGAACCGGGGAGCTGTTTTTT
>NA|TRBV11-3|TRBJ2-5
CASSLGTGARTQYF
TGTGCCAGCAGCTTAGGAACGGGAGCAAGGACCCAGTACTTC
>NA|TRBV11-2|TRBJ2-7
CASSSSPGSSYEQYF
TGTGCCAGCAGCTCTTCCCCGGGATCTTCCTACGAGCAGTACTTC
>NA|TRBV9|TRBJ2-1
CASSVNPFGEGHIADEQFF
TGTGCCAGCAGCGTAAACCCTTTCGGGGAGGGACATATCGCCGATGAGCAGTTCTTC
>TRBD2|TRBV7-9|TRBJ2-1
CASSLGGLAGGYEFF
TGTGCCAGCAGCTTAGGGGGCCTAGCGGGAGGATACGAGTTCTTC
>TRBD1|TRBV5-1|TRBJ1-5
CASSLGQGANQPQHF
TGCGCCAGCAGCTTGGGACAGGGGGCGAATCAGCCCCAGCATTTT
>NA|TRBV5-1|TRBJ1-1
CASSLIPGSNTEAFF
TGCGCCAGCAGCTTGATCCCCGGGAGCAACACTGAAGCTTTCTTT
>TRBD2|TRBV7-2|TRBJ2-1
CASSPGTSGLNEQFF
TGTGCCAGCAGCCCTGGGACTAGCGGACTCAATGAGCAGTTCTTC
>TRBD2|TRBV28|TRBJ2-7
CASSPNSGYEQYF
TGTGCCAGCAGCCCCAATAGCGGGTACGAGCAGTACTTC
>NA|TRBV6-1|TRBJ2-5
CASSEAAGETQYF
TGTGCCAGCAGTGAAGCAGCCGGGGAGACCCAGTACTTC
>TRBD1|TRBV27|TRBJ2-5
CASSVTGGLGETQYF
TGTGCCAGCAGTGTGACAGGGGGCTTGGGAGAGACCCAGTACTTC
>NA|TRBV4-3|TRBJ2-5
CASSQEGLYSKQYF
TGCGCCAGCAGCCAAGAAGGCCTGTACAGTAAGCAGTACTTC
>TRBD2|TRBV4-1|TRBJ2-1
CASSQVGSGRAYNEQFF
TGCGCCAGCAGCCAAGTAGGCAGCGGGAGGGCCTACAATGAGCAGTTCTTC
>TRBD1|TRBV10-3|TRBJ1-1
CASSGTANTEAFF
TGTGCCTCCAGTGGGACAGCGAACACTGAAGCTTTCTTT
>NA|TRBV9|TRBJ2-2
CASSVGASPNTGELFF
TGTGCCAGCAGCGTAGGAGCCTCTCCGAACACCGGGGAGCTGTTTTTT
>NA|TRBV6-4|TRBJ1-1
CASSDSGGNTEAFF
TGTGCCAGCAGTGACTCGGGGGGGAACACTGAAGCTTTCTTT
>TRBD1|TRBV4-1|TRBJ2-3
CASSQGTGTDTQYF
TGCGCCAGCAGCCAAGGGACAGGGACAGATACGCAGTATTTT
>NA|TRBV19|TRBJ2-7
CASSPYGQNYEQYF
TGTGCCAGTAGTCCCTACGGACAGAACTACGAGCAGTACTTC
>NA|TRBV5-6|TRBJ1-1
CASSLAGQNTEAFF
TGTGCCAGCAGCTTGGCAGGGCAGAACACTGAAGCTTTCTTT
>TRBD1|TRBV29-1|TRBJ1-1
CSGLRGSGQGHTEAFF
TGCAGCGGCCTAAGGGGGTCAGGACAGGGCCACACTGAAGCTTTCTTT
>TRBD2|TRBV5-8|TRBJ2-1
CASSLAGGPGDEQFF
TGTGCCAGCAGCTTAGCGGGAGGGCCCGGGGATGAGCAGTTCTTC
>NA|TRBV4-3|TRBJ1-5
CASSQGVQGGQPQHF
TGCGCCAGCAGCCAAGGGGTACAGGGCGGGCAGCCCCAGCATTTT